These T cell receptor beta chains were read from a single sample in a study of blood T cell repertoires in COVID-19. Sequencing used immunoSEQ multiplex PCR; TCRdb keeps in-frame clones, though not all of them. The sample contains about 50,000 clones, around nine tenths of which appear only once. The source material was peripheral blood. Receptors originate from a human donor with active COVID-19. The donor label of this sample is uncertain. Each CDR3 is given with its conserved first and last residue. The order of the fields is D gene, clone size, V gene, J gene, CDR3 protein, CDR3 DNA. The D gene is left open where the match is weak. For some rows the clone size is stated as once, few or many, or as a class when expanded; others skip it.

d_call: .
clone_size: few
v_call: TRBV6-5
j_call: TRBJ1-5
cdr3_aa: CASSSRSNQPQHF
cdr3_nt: TGTGCCAGCAGCTCCCGGAGCAATCAGCCCCAGCATTTT

d_call: TRBD1
clone_size: .
v_call: TRBV27
j_call: TRBJ1-5
cdr3_aa: CASSLIGTGDQPQHF
cdr3_nt: TGTGCCAGCAGTTTAATAGGGACAGGGGATCAGCCCCAGCATTTT

d_call: .
clone_size: .
v_call: TRBV5-5
j_call: TRBJ2-5
cdr3_aa: CASSWDGTPRFSQYF
cdr3_nt: TGTGCCAGCAGCTGGGACGGGACACCAAGATTTTCCCAGTACTTC

d_call: .
clone_size: once
v_call: TRBV10-3
j_call: TRBJ2-7
cdr3_aa: CATRLGGRSYYEQYF
cdr3_nt: TGTGCCACCAGATTGGGGGGAAGAAGCTACTACGAGCAGTACTTC

d_call: .
clone_size: .
v_call: TRBV4-1
j_call: TRBJ2-7
cdr3_aa: CASSRTPGPGGEQYF
cdr3_nt: TGCGCCAGCAGCCGAACCCCGGGCCCAGGAGGCGAGCAGTACTTC

d_call: TRBD1
clone_size: .
v_call: TRBV6-5
j_call: TRBJ2-1
cdr3_aa: CASSNRDRHNEQFF
cdr3_nt: TGTGCCAGCAGTAACCGGGACAGACACAATGAGCAGTTCTTC

d_call: TRBD2
clone_size: .
v_call: TRBV18
j_call: TRBJ2-5
cdr3_aa: CASSHPGGETQYF
cdr3_nt: TGTGCCAGCTCCCACCCGGGGGGAGAGACCCAGTACTTC

d_call: TRBD1
clone_size: few
v_call: TRBV30
j_call: TRBJ1-1
cdr3_aa: CAWRQGGVTEAFF
cdr3_nt: TGTGCCTGGAGGCAGGGGGGCGTCACTGAAGCTTTCTTT

d_call: .
clone_size: .
v_call: TRBV6-1
j_call: TRBJ2-7
cdr3_aa: CASSEEFGGNYEQYF
cdr3_nt: TGTGCCAGCAGTGAAGAGTTCGGCGGTAACTACGAGCAGTACTTC

d_call: TRBD1
clone_size: .
v_call: TRBV5-1
j_call: TRBJ1-2
cdr3_aa: CASSLTGGSYGYTF
cdr3_nt: TGCGCCAGCAGCTTAACAGGGGGCTCCTATGGCTACACCTTC

d_call: TRBD2
clone_size: .
v_call: TRBV15
j_call: TRBJ2-7
cdr3_aa: CATSRTSGGFSYEQYF
cdr3_nt: TGTGCCACCAGCAGAACTAGCGGGGGGTTCTCCTACGAGCAGTACTTC

d_call: TRBD2
clone_size: .
v_call: TRBV2
j_call: TRBJ2-7
cdr3_aa: CASSNEGGSEQYF
cdr3_nt: TGTGCCAGCAGTAATGAGGGAGGGTCCGAGCAGTACTTC

d_call: TRBD1
clone_size: .
v_call: TRBV5-5
j_call: TRBJ2-5
cdr3_aa: CASSLDTGGGLAQYF
cdr3_nt: TGTGCCAGCAGCTTGGACACAGGGGGCGGGCTGGCCCAGTACTTC

d_call: TRBD1
clone_size: .
v_call: TRBV4-1
j_call: TRBJ1-1
cdr3_aa: CASSQDLGQGADTEAFF
cdr3_nt: TGCGCCAGCAGCCAAGATTTGGGGCAGGGGGCAGACACTGAAGCTTTCTTT

d_call: TRBD1
clone_size: .
v_call: TRBV11-2
j_call: TRBJ1-6
cdr3_aa: CASSFRTGNSPLHF
cdr3_nt: TGTGCCAGCAGCTTTAGGACAGGGAATTCACCCCTCCACTTT

d_call: TRBD2
clone_size: .
v_call: TRBV29-1
j_call: TRBJ2-5
cdr3_aa: CSVATSGGGTQYF
cdr3_nt: TGCAGCGTAGCTACTAGCGGGGGGGGGACCCAGTACTTC

d_call: .
clone_size: .
v_call: TRBV7-9
j_call: TRBJ1-1
cdr3_aa: CASSLSSEAFF
cdr3_nt: TGTGCCAGCAGCTTATCCAGTGAAGCTTTCTTT

d_call: .
clone_size: .
v_call: TRBV9
j_call: TRBJ1-1
cdr3_aa: CASSSELYTEAFF
cdr3_nt: TGTGCCAGCAGCTCGGAGCTTTACACTGAAGCTTTCTTT

d_call: .
clone_size: .
v_call: TRBV5-4
j_call: TRBJ1-2
cdr3_aa: CASGLLGRGTDHYTF
cdr3_nt: TGTGCCAGCGGGTTATTGGGGCGGGGCACCGACCATTACACCTTC

d_call: .
clone_size: .
v_call: TRBV29-1
j_call: TRBJ2-1
cdr3_aa: CSVDSYLYNEQFF
cdr3_nt: TGCAGCGTTGACAGTTACCTGTACAATGAGCAGTTCTTC

d_call: .
clone_size: .
v_call: TRBV27
j_call: TRBJ2-2
cdr3_aa: CASSRGMVNTGELFF
cdr3_nt: TGTGCCAGCAGTAGAGGGATGGTAAACACCGGGGAGCTGTTTTTT

d_call: TRBD1
clone_size: .
v_call: TRBV19
j_call: TRBJ1-5
cdr3_aa: CASTFGDRGRNQPQHF
cdr3_nt: TGTGCCAGTACCTTCGGGGACAGGGGGCGGAATCAGCCCCAGCATTTT

d_call: TRBD1
clone_size: .
v_call: TRBV23-1
j_call: TRBJ2-6
cdr3_aa: CASSQGQAASGANVLTF
cdr3_nt: TGCGCCAGCAGTCAAGGACAGGCCGCCTCTGGGGCCAACGTCCTGACTTTC

d_call: .
clone_size: .
v_call: TRBV2
j_call: TRBJ1-5
cdr3_aa: CASSPYRGGNQPQHF
cdr3_nt: TGTGCCAGCAGTCCGTATAGGGGTGGCAATCAGCCCCAGCATTTT

d_call: TRBD2
clone_size: .
v_call: TRBV7-2
j_call: TRBJ2-7
cdr3_aa: CASSLTAGVYYEQYF
cdr3_nt: TGTGCCAGCAGCCTTACAGCGGGGGTTTACTACGAGCAGTACTTC

d_call: .
clone_size: medium-sized
v_call: TRBV5-1
j_call: TRBJ1-1
cdr3_aa: CASSLVRQGTEAFF
cdr3_nt: TGCGCCAGCAGCTTGGTCAGGCAGGGCACTGAAGCTTTCTTT

d_call: .
clone_size: .
v_call: TRBV18
j_call: TRBJ2-5
cdr3_aa: CASSRGVKETQYF
cdr3_nt: TGTGCCAGCTCACGGGGGGTCAAGGAGACCCAGTACTTC

d_call: TRBD1
clone_size: .
v_call: TRBV28
j_call: TRBJ1-6
cdr3_aa: CAILRDSDPGSPLHF
cdr3_nt: TGTGCCATCCTCCGGGACAGCGACCCGGGGTCACCCCTCCACTTT

d_call: .
clone_size: once
v_call: TRBV12-3/TRBV12-4
j_call: TRBJ1-2
cdr3_aa: CASSSGLFDGYTF
cdr3_nt: TGTGCCAGCAGTTCAGGCCTTTTTGATGGCTACACCTTC

d_call: .
clone_size: .
v_call: TRBV4-1
j_call: TRBJ1-1
cdr3_aa: CASSSGGGGTEAFF
cdr3_nt: TGCGCCAGCAGCTCCGGCGGGGGGGGCACTGAAGCTTTCTTT

d_call: .
clone_size: .
v_call: TRBV10-1
j_call: TRBJ2-7
cdr3_aa: CASSEVKSGEQYF
cdr3_nt: TGCGCCAGCAGTGAGGTTAAATCGGGGGAGCAGTACTTC

d_call: .
clone_size: .
v_call: TRBV15
j_call: TRBJ2-7
cdr3_aa: CATSRDIYSYEQYF
cdr3_nt: TGTGCCACCAGCAGGGACATTTACTCCTACGAGCAGTACTTC

d_call: .
clone_size: .
v_call: TRBV7-9
j_call: TRBJ2-3
cdr3_aa: CASSLEGSTDTQYF
cdr3_nt: TGTGCCAGCAGCTTGGAGGGGAGCACAGATACGCAGTATTTT

d_call: .
clone_size: .
v_call: TRBV4-1
j_call: TRBJ1-5
cdr3_aa: CASSHPFDGNQPQHF
cdr3_nt: TGCGCCAGCAGCCATCCGTTCGACGGGAATCAGCCCCAGCATTTT

d_call: .
clone_size: .
v_call: TRBV11-3
j_call: TRBJ2-3
cdr3_aa: CASSPSSGAIADTQYF
cdr3_nt: TGTGCCAGCAGCCCAAGCTCAGGGGCTATTGCAGATACGCAGTATTTT

d_call: .
clone_size: .
v_call: TRBV19
j_call: TRBJ1-2
cdr3_aa: CASIIGGRYGYTF
cdr3_nt: TGTGCCAGTATTATCGGGGGAAGGTATGGCTACACCTTC

d_call: .
clone_size: .
v_call: TRBV28
j_call: TRBJ1-2
cdr3_aa: CASSRQAVLMSYTF
cdr3_nt: TGTGCCAGCAGTAGACAGGCCGTTTTGATGAGCTACACCTTC

d_call: TRBD1
clone_size: .
v_call: TRBV30
j_call: TRBJ2-7
cdr3_aa: CAYQDRNSYEQYF
cdr3_nt: TGTGCCTACCAGGACAGGAACTCCTACGAGCAGTACTTC

d_call: TRBD1
clone_size: .
v_call: TRBV7-8
j_call: TRBJ1-6
cdr3_aa: CASSDGTAGSPLHF
cdr3_nt: TGTGCCAGCAGCGACGGGACAGCCGGTTCACCCCTCCACTTT

d_call: TRBD2
clone_size: .
v_call: TRBV11-1
j_call: TRBJ2-1
cdr3_aa: CASSPWTSANNEQFF
cdr3_nt: TGTGCCAGCAGCCCATGGACTAGCGCCAACAATGAGCAGTTCTTC

d_call: TRBD2
clone_size: .
v_call: TRBV7-3
j_call: TRBJ2-7
cdr3_aa: CASSTGAGYEQYF
cdr3_nt: TGTGCCAGCAGCACGGGAGCGGGGTACGAGCAGTACTTC

d_call: .
clone_size: once
v_call: TRBV9
j_call: TRBJ1-2
cdr3_aa: CASSVDSGSYGYTF
cdr3_nt: TGTGCCAGCAGCGTAGATTCCGGTAGCTATGGCTACACCTTC

d_call: .
clone_size: .
v_call: TRBV12-3/TRBV12-4
j_call: TRBJ1-4
cdr3_aa: CASRRLANEKLFF
cdr3_nt: TGTGCCAGCAGAAGATTAGCTAATGAAAAACTGTTTTTT

d_call: TRBD2
clone_size: .
v_call: TRBV15
j_call: TRBJ2-1
cdr3_aa: CATSRASGQYNEQFF
cdr3_nt: TGTGCCACCAGCAGGGCTAGCGGGCAGTACAATGAGCAGTTCTTC

d_call: .
clone_size: .
v_call: TRBV7-6
j_call: TRBJ1-5
cdr3_aa: CASSLMAGAVGQPQHF
cdr3_nt: TGTGCCAGCAGCCTTATGGCGGGGGCAGTGGGGCAGCCCCAGCATTTT

d_call: TRBD2
clone_size: .
v_call: TRBV6-2/TRBV6-3
j_call: TRBJ2-1
cdr3_aa: CASSYLAGARNEQFF
cdr3_nt: TGTGCCAGCAGTTACCTAGCGGGAGCAAGGAATGAGCAGTTCTTC

d_call: .
clone_size: .
v_call: TRBV19
j_call: TRBJ2-7
cdr3_aa: CATATMTRLAYEQYF
cdr3_nt: TGTGCCACCGCTACCATGACGAGGCTGGCTTACGAGCAGTACTTC

d_call: TRBD1
clone_size: .
v_call: TRBV29-1
j_call: TRBJ1-1
cdr3_aa: CSGGTGFTEAFF
cdr3_nt: TGCAGCGGTGGGACAGGGTTCACTGAAGCTTTCTTT

d_call: .
clone_size: .
v_call: TRBV11-3
j_call: TRBJ1-5
cdr3_aa: CASSLGAGFPNQPQHF
cdr3_nt: TGTGCCAGCAGCTTAGGGGCAGGGTTCCCCAATCAGCCCCAGCATTTT

d_call: .
clone_size: .
v_call: TRBV20-1
j_call: TRBJ1-6
cdr3_aa: CSASIQESSPLHF
cdr3_nt: TGCAGTGCTAGTATACAGGAAAGCTCACCCCTCCACTTT

d_call: .
clone_size: .
v_call: TRBV10-3
j_call: TRBJ2-2
cdr3_aa: CAIRDDRSGELFF
cdr3_nt: TGTGCCATCAGAGACGACAGGTCCGGGGAGCTGTTTTTT

d_call: .
clone_size: .
v_call: TRBV13
j_call: TRBJ2-7
cdr3_aa: CASSLGGDYEQYF
cdr3_nt: TGTGCCAGCAGCTTGGGCGGGGACTACGAGCAGTACTTC

d_call: .
clone_size: .
v_call: TRBV11-1
j_call: TRBJ2-1
cdr3_aa: CASSLAVQRAWEYNEQFF
cdr3_nt: TGTGCCAGCAGCTTAGCGGTCCAGCGTGCGTGGGAGTACAATGAGCAGTTCTTC